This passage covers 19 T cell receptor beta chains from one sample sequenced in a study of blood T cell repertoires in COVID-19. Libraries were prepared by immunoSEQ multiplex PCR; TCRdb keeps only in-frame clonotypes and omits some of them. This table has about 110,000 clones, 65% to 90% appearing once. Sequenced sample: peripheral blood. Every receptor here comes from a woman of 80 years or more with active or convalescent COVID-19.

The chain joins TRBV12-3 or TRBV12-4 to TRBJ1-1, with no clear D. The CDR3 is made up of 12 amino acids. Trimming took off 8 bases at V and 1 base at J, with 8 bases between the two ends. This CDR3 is CASRSTNTEAFF. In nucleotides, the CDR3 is TGTGCCAGCCGGAGTACGAACACTGAAGCTTTCTTT.

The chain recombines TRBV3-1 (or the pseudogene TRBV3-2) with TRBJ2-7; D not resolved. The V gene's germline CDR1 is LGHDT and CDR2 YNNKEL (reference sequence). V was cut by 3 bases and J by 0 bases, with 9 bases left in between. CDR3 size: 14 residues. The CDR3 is CASSHGATSYEQYF. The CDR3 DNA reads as TGTGCCAGCAGCCATGGAGCAACCTCCTACGAGCAGTACTTC.

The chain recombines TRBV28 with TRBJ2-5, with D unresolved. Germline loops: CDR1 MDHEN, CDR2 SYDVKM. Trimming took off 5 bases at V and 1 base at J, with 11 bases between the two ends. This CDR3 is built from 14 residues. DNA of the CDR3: TGTGCCAGCAGTCCTGGAGCAGCCCAAGAGACCCAGTACTTC. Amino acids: CASSPGAAQETQYF.

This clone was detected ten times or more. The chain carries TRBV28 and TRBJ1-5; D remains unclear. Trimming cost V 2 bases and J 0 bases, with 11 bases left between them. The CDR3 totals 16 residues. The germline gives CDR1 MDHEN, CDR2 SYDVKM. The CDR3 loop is CASSLVSRISNQPQHF. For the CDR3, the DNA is TGTGCCAGCAGTTTAGTATCCAGGATTAGCAATCAGCCCCAGCATTTT.

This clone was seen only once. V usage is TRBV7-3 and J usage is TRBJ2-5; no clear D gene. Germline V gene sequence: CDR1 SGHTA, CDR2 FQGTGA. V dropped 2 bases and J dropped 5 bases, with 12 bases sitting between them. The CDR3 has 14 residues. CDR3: CASSLAGFGETQYF. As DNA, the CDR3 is TGTGCCAGCAGCTTAGCTGGGTTCGGGGAGACCCAGTACTTC.

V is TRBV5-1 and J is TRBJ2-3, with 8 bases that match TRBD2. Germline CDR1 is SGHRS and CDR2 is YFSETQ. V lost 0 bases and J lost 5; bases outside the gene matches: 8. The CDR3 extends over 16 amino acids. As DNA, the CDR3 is TGCGCCAGCAGCTTGGTTTCCAGCGGGAGTGAAGATACGCAGTATTTT. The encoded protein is CASSLVSSGSEDTQYF.

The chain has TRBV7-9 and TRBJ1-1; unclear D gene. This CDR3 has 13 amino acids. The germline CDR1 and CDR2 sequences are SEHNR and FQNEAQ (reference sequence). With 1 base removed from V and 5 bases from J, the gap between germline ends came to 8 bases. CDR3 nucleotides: TGTGCCAGCAGCTTAGACCCGAGGACTGAAGCTTTCTTT. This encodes CASSLDPRTEAFF.

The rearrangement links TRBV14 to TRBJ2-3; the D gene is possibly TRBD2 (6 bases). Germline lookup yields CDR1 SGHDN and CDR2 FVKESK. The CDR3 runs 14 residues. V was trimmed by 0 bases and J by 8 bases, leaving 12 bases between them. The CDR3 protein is CASSQDLGAGTQYF. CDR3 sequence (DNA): TGTGCCAGCAGCCAAGATCTTGGAGCGGGTACGCAGTATTTT.

CDR3 coding DNA: TGTGCCAGCAGCGTCTCTAGGACAGGGGAGGACTACGAGCAGTACTTC. It translates to CASSVSRTGEDYEQYF. The J gene is TRBJ2-7, the V gene TRBV9; 9 bases align to TRBD1. V lost 2 bases to trimming and J lost 3 bases; unmatched junction nucleotides: 9. This CDR3 is 16 amino acids long. The V gene's germline CDR1 is SGDLS and CDR2 YYNGEE.

CDR3 region: CAISESFGGAYEQYF. CDR3 in DNA: TGTGCCATCAGTGAGTCTTTCGGGGGGGCCTACGAGCAGTACTTC. The chain couples TRBV10-3 to TRBJ2-7, with 8 positions matching TRBD2. Trimming took 0 bases from V and 2 from J; bases not matched to a gene: 3. The CDR3 has 15 residues. CDR1 is ENHRY and CDR2 is SYGVKD in the germline V gene.

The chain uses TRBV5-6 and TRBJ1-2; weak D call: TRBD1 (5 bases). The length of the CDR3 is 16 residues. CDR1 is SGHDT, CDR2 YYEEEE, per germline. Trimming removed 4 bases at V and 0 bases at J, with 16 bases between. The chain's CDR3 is CASSPSADSANYGYTF. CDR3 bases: TGTGCCAGCAGCCCTTCAGCCGACAGCGCTAACTATGGCTACACCTTC.

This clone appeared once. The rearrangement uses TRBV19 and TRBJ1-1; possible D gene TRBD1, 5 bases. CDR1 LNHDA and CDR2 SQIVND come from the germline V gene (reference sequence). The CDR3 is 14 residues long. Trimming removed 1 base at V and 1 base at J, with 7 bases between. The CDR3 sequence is CASSIGTSNTEAFF. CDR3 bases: TGTGCCAGTAGTATAGGGACATCGAACACTGAAGCTTTCTTT. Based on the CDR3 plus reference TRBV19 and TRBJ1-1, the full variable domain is DGGITQSPKYLFRKEGQNVTLSCEQNLNHDAMYWYRQDPGQGLRLIYYSQIVNDFQKGDIAEGYSVSREKKESFPLTVTSAQKNPTAFYLCASSIGTSNTEAFFGQGTRLTVV.

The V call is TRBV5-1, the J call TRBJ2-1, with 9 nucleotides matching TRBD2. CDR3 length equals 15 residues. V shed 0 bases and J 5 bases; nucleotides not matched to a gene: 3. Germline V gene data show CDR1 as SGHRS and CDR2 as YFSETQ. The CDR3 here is CASSLVASGNNEQFF. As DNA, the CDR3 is TGCGCCAGCAGCTTGGTAGCTAGCGGGAACAATGAGCAGTTCTTC.

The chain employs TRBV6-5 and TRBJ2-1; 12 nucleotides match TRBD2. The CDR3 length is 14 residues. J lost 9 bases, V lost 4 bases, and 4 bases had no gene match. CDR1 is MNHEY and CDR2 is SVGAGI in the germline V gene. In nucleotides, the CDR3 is TGTGCCAGCAGTTCTAGCGGGAGGGCCACTGAGCAGTTCTTC. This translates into CASSSSGRATEQFF.

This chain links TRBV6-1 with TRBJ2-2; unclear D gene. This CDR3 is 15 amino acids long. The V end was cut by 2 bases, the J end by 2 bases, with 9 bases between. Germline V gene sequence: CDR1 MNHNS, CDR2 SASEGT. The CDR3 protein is CASSESLINTGELFF. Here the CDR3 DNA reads TGTGCCAGCAGTGAATCACTTATTAACACCGGGGAGCTGTTTTTT.

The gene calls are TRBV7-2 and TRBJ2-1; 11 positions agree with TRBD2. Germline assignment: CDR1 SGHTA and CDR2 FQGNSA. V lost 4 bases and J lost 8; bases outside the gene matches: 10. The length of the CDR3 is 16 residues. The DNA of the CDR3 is TGTGCCAGCAGCTCAATACGACTAGCGGGATTTTATGAGCAGTTCTTC. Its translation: CASSSIRLAGFYEQFF.

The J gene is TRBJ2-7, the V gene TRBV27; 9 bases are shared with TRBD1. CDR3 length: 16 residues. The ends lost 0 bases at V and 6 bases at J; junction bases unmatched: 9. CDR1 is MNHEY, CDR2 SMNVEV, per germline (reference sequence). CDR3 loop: CASSLSTPGQGREQYF. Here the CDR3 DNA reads TGTGCCAGCAGTTTATCGACTCCGGGACAGGGACGCGAGCAGTACTTC.

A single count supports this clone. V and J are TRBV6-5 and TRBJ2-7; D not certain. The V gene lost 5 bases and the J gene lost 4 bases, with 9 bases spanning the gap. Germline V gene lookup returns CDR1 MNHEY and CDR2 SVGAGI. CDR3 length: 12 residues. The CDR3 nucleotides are TGTGCCAGCAGTCAGGATCTTTACGAGCAGTACTTC. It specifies CASSQDLYEQYF.

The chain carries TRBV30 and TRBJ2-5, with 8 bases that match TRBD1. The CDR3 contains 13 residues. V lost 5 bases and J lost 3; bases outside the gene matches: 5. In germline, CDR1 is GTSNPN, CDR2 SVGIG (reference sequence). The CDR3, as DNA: TGTGCCTGGTATACGGACAGGGAAGAGACCCAGTACTTC. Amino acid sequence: CAWYTDREETQYF.